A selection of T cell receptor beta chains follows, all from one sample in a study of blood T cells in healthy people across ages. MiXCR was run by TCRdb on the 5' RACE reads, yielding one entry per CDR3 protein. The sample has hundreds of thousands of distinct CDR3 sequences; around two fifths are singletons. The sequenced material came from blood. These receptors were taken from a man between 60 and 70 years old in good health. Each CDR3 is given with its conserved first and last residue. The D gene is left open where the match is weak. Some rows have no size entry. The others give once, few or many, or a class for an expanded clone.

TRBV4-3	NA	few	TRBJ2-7	CASSQVSGEGYEQYF	TGCGCCAGCAGCCAAGTTTCAGGGGAGGGATACGAGCAGTACTTC
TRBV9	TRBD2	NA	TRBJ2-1	CASSGTSGGAVEQFF	TGTGCCAGCAGCGGAACTAGCGGGGGGGCCGTGGAGCAGTTCTTC
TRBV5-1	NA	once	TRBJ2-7	CASSGGVPYNEQYF	TGCGCCAGCAGCGGCGGGGTACCCTACAATGAGCAGTACTTC
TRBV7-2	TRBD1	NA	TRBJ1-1	CASSTDRGSNTEAFF	TGTGCCAGCAGCACCGACAGGGGGAGTAACACTGAAGCTTTCTTT
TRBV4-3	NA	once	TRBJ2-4	CASSSSRGVENIQYF	TGCGCCAGCAGCTCCTCCAGGGGAGTGGAAAACATTCAGTACTTC
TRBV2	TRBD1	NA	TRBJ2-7	CAGGQVTYEQYF	TGTGCCGGAGGACAGGTAACCTACGAGCAGTACTTC
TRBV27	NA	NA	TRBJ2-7	CASKWGVDGEQYF	TGTGCCAGCAAATGGGGGGTGGATGGGGAGCAGTACTTC
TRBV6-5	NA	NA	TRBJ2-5	CASRRTQKETQYF	TGTGCCAGCAGACGGACGCAAAAAGAGACCCAGTACTTC
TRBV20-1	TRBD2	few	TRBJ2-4	CSARLAAGGAKNIQYF	TGCAGTGCTAGATTAGCGGCCGGGGGGGCCAAAAACATTCAGTACTTC
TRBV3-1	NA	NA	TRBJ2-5	CASRPRGRASPETQYF	TGTGCCAGCAGACCGAGGGGACGAGCATCTCCAGAGACCCAGTACTTC
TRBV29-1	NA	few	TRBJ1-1	CSVRTRTAYTEAFF	TGCAGCGTTCGAACTCGGACTGCCTACACTGAAGCTTTCTTT
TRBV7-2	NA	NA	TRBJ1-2	CASSLRGQSYGYTF	TGTGCCAGCAGCCTTAGGGGACAAAGCTATGGCTACACCTTC
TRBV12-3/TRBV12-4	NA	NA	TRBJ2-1	CASSSNAGRTGEQFF	TGTGCCAGCAGCTCAAACGCCGGGAGAACGGGTGAGCAGTTCTTC
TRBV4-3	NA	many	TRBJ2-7	CASSQDGSYEQYF	TGTGCCAGCAGCCAAGATGGTTCCTACGAGCAGTACTTC
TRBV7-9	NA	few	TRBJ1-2	CASSSGKTNYGYTF	TGTGCCAGCAGCTCCGGGAAAACTAACTATGGCTACACCTTC
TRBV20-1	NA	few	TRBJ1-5	CSAKDKPYSNQPQHF	TGCAGTGCTAAAGACAAGCCTTATAGCAATCAGCCCCAGCATTTT
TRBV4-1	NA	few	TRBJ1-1	CASNLGRGDTEAFF	TGCGCCAGCAATCTGGGGCGGGGGGACACTGAAGCTTTCTTT
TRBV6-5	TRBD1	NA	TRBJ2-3	CASMDRGRGDTQYF	TGTGCCAGCATGGACAGGGGGCGCGGCGATACGCAGTATTTT
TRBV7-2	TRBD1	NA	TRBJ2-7	CASSLDRECYEQYF	TGTGCCAGCAGCCTGGACAGGGAATGCTACGAGCAGTACTTC
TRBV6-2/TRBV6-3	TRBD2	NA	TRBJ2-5	CASSSPGLAGDKYF	TGTGCCAGCAGTTCCCCCGGGCTAGCGGGGGATAAATACTTC
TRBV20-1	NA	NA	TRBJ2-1	CSAEPGTPSSYNEQYF	TGCAGTGCTGAACCGGGGACTCCGAGCTCCTACAATGAGCAGTACTTT
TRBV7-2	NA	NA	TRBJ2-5	CASSLGGRGGQETQYF	TGTGCCAGCAGCTTAGGGGGCCGTGGGGGCCAAGAGACCCAGTACTTC
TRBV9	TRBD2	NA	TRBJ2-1	CASSVTSGGSSYNEQFF	TGTGCCAGCAGCGTCACTAGCGGGGGGAGCTCCTACAATGAGCAGTTCTTC
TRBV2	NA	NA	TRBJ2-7	CASLTDSGGSYEQYF	TGTGCCAGCCTTACCGACAGCGGAGGATCCTACGAGCAGTACTTC
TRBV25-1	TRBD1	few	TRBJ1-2	CASSAGTGNGYTF	TGTGCCAGCAGTGCAGGGACAGGGAACGGCTACACCTTC
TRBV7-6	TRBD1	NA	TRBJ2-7	CASSDQGAKSYEQYF	TGTGCCAGCAGCGATCAGGGGGCTAAGTCCTACGAGCAGTACTTC
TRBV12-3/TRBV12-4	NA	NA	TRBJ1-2	CASSFRPGTNYGYTF	TGTGCCAGCAGTTTCCGGCCAGGGACTAACTATGGCTACACCTTC
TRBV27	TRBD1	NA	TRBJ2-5	CASSSEGQGKVETQYF	TGTGCCAGCAGCTCTGAGGGACAGGGGAAGGTAGAGACCCAGTACTTC
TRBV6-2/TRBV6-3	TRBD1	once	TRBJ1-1	CASSRRTGVNTEAFF	TGTGCCAGCAGCCGCCGGACAGGGGTAAACACTGAAGCTTTCTTT
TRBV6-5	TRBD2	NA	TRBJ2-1	CASSYYRGAGPSYNEQFF	TGTGCCAGCAGTTATTATCGAGGAGCGGGGCCTTCCTACAATGAGCAGTTCTTC
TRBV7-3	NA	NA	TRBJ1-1	CASSLAQWGTAFF	TGTGCCAGCAGCTTAGCCCAATGGGGGACAGCTTTCTTT
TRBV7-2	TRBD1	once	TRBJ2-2	CASSLGVWPGQVRTGELFF	TGTGCCAGCAGCTTAGGAGTGTGGCCGGGACAGGTGCGCACCGGGGAGCTGTTTTTT
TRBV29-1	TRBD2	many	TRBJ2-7	CSVSRDYQYEQYF	TGCAGCGTCTCTCGGGACTACCAGTACGAGCAGTACTTC
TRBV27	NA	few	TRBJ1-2	CASSLSGLSNYGYTF	TGTGCCAGCAGTTTATCTGGACTGTCTAACTATGGCTACACCTTC
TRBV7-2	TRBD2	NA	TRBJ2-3	CASSPQRGPDTQYF	TGTGCCAGCAGCCCTCAGCGGGGACCAGATACGCAGTATTTT
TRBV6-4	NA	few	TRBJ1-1	CASSGGTGGNTEAFF	TGTGCCAGCAGTGGCGGTACAGGAGGGAACACTGAAGCTTTCTTT
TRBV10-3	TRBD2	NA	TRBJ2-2	CAIGLAGGPGELFF	TGTGCCATCGGACTAGCGGGGGGACCCGGGGAGCTGTTTTTT
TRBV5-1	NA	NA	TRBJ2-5	CASSLGGQRQETQYF	TGCGCCAGCAGCTTGGGGGGGCAGAGACAAGAGACCCAGTACTTC
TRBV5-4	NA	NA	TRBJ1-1	CASSLVSVNTEAFF	TGTGCCAGCAGCTTGGTATCGGTTAACACTGAAGCTTTCTTT
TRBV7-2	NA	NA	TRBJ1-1	CASSPRDWGHTEAFF	TGTGCCAGCAGCCCTAGAGATTGGGGCCACACTGAAGCTTTCTTT
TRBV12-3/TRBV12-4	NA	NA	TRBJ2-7	CASRDGKHYEQYF	TGTGCCAGCAGGGACGGGAAGCACTACGAGCAGTACTTC
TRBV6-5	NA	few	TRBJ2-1	CASNLPLGEQFF	TGTGCCAGCAACCTGCCTCTAGGTGAGCAGTTCTTC